The next 27 T cell receptor beta chains were all read from a single sample in a study of blood T cell repertoires in COVID-19. Sequenced by immunoSEQ multiplex PCR; TCRdb stores in-frame clones only, minus some. This table holds under 200,000 clones, 87% found once. The sample taken for sequencing was peripheral blood. The receptors derive from a man in his late teens or twenties with active or convalescent COVID-19.

The chain joins TRBV19 to TRBJ2-3; D call uncertain. Germline loops: CDR1 LNHDA, CDR2 SQIVND (reference sequence). This CDR3 spans 18 amino acids. Trimming shortened V by 0 bases and J by 0 bases, and 16 bases separated the two germline ends. CDR3 amino acids: CASSIDPPHTMSTDTQYF. CDR3 in DNA: TGTGCCAGTAGTATAGATCCTCCTCACACGATGAGCACAGATACGCAGTATTTT.

This clone was picked up a small number of times. V usage is TRBV7-6 and J usage is TRBJ1-5, with D perhaps TRBD1 (5 bases). The CDR3 is made up of 15 amino acids. V was clipped by 1 base and J by 3 bases, with 10 bases between them. Per germline, CDR1 SGHVS and CDR2 FNYEAQ. The CDR3 here is CASSLGQGINQPQHF. CDR3 bases: TGTGCCAGCAGCTTAGGTCAGGGAATCAATCAGCCCCAGCATTTT.

The chain recombines TRBV6-4 with TRBJ1-1, with 9 bases matching TRBD1. CDR1 MRHNA and CDR2 SNTAGT come from the germline V gene. Unmatched junction bases numbered 1, after V lost 0 bases and J lost 5 bases. This CDR3 contains 14 residues. CDR3 in DNA: TGTGCCAGCAGTGACTCGACAGGGGGAACTGAAGCTTTCTTT. This codes for CASSDSTGGTEAFF.

The CDR3 DNA reads as TGCGCCAGCGGACAGGGGTCGTACACTGAAGCTTTCTTT. Its translation is CASGQGSYTEAFF. The chain links TRBV5-1 to TRBJ1-1; 9 bases are shared with TRBD1. After removal of 7 bases from V and 3 bases from J, the junction contained 4 bases not matched to a gene. The germline V gene encodes CDR1 SGHRS and CDR2 YFSETQ. This CDR3 has 13 amino acids.

This clone has only a few counts. The rearrangement joins TRBV6-4 to TRBJ2-3; 8 bases line up with TRBD2. The V gene end was trimmed by 6 bases and the J gene end by 0 bases; junction bases not matched to a gene: 8. CDR1 is MRHNA and CDR2 is SNTAGT in the germline V gene. The CDR3 totals 16 residues. The CDR3, as DNA: TGTGCCAGCAGCTATCGGGGGGGAACTAGCACAGATACGCAGTATTTT. Its translation: CASSYRGGTSTDTQYF.

The chain carries TRBV5-1 and TRBJ1-1, with D possibly TRBD1 on 6 matching bases. CDR1 SGHRS and CDR2 YFSETQ come from the germline V gene. The CDR3 length is 14 residues. Between the trimmed V and J ends, which lost 5 bases and 2 bases, there was a span of 13 bases. The CDR3 reads CASRRDIKNTEAFF. The CDR3 nucleotides are TGCGCCAGCAGAAGGGACATAAAAAACACTGAAGCTTTCTTT.

This chain links TRBV19 with TRBJ1-2; D might be TRBD1 (6 bases). CDR3 length equals 13 residues. Germline-derived CDR1 and CDR2 are LNHDA and SQIVND (reference sequence). V was clipped by 2 bases and J by 8 bases, with 12 bases between them. CDR3 in DNA: TGTGCCAGTAGTATACAGGGGCGGGAGGGCTACACCTTC. Translation gives CASSIQGREGYTF.

A single count supports this clone. The chain combines TRBV3-1 (or the pseudogene TRBV3-2) with TRBJ1-1; perhaps TRBD1 as D (5 bases). The length of the CDR3 is 14 residues. V was cut by 5 bases and J by 6 bases, with 16 bases left in between. The germline V gene has CDR1 LGHDT and CDR2 YNNKEL (reference sequence). The CDR3 coding sequence is TGTGCCAGCAGCTCGACGACAGTTCGCCCTGAAGCTTTCTTT. Amino acid sequence: CASSSTTVRPEAFF.

This chain joins TRBV10-3 and TRBJ1-4, with D maybe TRBD1 (6 bases). Trimming cost V 5 bases and J 5 bases, with 12 bases left between them. This CDR3 region has 14 residues. Germline CDR1 ENHRY, CDR2 SYGVKD. Here the CDR3 DNA reads TGTGCCATCAGTTCGGGGCAGGGGAATGAAAAACTGTTTTTT. Amino acids: CAISSGQGNEKLFF.

CDR3 protein: CASRGRGDDTGELFF. As DNA, the CDR3 is TGTGCCAGCAGGGGCCGGGGGGACGACACCGGGGAGCTGTTTTTT. The chain uses TRBV7-9 and TRBJ2-2, with 7 bases that match TRBD2. This CDR3 comprises 15 residues. Germline V gene sequence: CDR1 SEHNR, CDR2 FQNEAQ (reference sequence). J was trimmed by 3 bases and V by 6 bases; bases with no gene match: 7.

The chain has TRBV19 and TRBJ1-1, with D perhaps matching TRBD1 (5 bases). CDR1 and CDR2 (germline): LNHDA, SQIVND (reference sequence). The CDR3 consists of 14 residues. V lost 7 bases to trimming and J lost 8 bases, with 20 bases between them. The CDR3, as DNA: TGTGCCAGTACCCTCCGGGGGGGGTGGAGGGAAGCTTTCTTT. As protein: CASTLRGGWREAFF.

The rearrangement links TRBV5-4 to TRBJ2-2; D call uncertain. This CDR3 region has 15 residues. Per the germline V gene, CDR1 is SGHNT and CDR2 is YYREEE (reference sequence). The V end was cut by 0 bases, the J end by 5 bases, with 11 bases between. The DNA of the CDR3 is TGTGCCAGCAGCTTGGAACCGGGTAGAACCGGGGAGCTGTTTTTT. This translates into CASSLEPGRTGELFF.

The chain uses TRBV3-1 (or the pseudogene TRBV3-2) and TRBJ2-2; TRBD2 agrees at 9 bases. The CDR3 is 13 residues long. CDR1 is LGHDT, CDR2 YNNKEL, per germline (reference sequence). V lost 8 bases, J lost 5 bases, and 3 bases stayed unmatched. CDR3 in DNA: TGTGCCAGCCGGAGCGGGGGGACCGGGGAGCTGTTTTTT. Protein: CASRSGGTGELFF.

This clone was found once. Other DNA sequences in the same sample also yield this CDR3. The V call is TRBV9, the J call TRBJ2-7; 11 bases are shared with TRBD1. V was pared by 3 bases and J by 4 bases, with 3 bases of the junction left unmatched. The length of the CDR3 is 14 residues. Germline CDR1 and CDR2: SGDLS and YYNGEE. The CDR3 DNA is TGTGCCAGCAGCGCCGGGACAGGGGGTTACGAGCAGTACTTC. Its protein product is CASSAGTGGYEQYF.

The chain recombines TRBV5-6 with TRBJ2-5; the D gene is possibly TRBD2 (6 bases). The germline V and J ends were trimmed by 4 bases and 4 bases, with 20 bases remaining between them. The CDR3 is made up of 16 amino acids. Germline V lookup: CDR1 SGHDT, CDR2 YYEEEE. CDR3 loop: CASSPGVADGRETQYF. The CDR3, as DNA: TGTGCCAGCAGCCCCGGGGTAGCGGACGGTCGAGAGACCCAGTACTTC.

J is TRBJ1-3 and V is TRBV6-5; TRBD1 aligns across 9 bases. Germline assignment: CDR1 MNHEY and CDR2 SVGAGI. J was trimmed by 8 bases and V by 7 bases; bases with no gene match: 9. CDR3 length: 14 amino acids. CDR3 DNA sequence: TGTGCCAGCAATTCGGACAGGGGACTTGACACCATATATTTT. Its protein is CASNSDRGLDTIYF.

The chain uses TRBV27 and TRBJ1-1; D remains unclear. V gave up 5 bases and J gave up 1 base, with 14 bases separating them. CDR3 length: 15 amino acids. Per the germline V gene, CDR1 is MNHEY and CDR2 is SMNVEV (reference sequence). The CDR3 protein is CASSPRSTGNTEAFF. CDR3 DNA: TGTGCCAGCAGTCCAAGGTCGACGGGGAACACTGAAGCTTTCTTT.

The DNA of the CDR3 is TGTGCCAGCACCCGCGGGGGGGCCGGGGAGCTGTTTTTT. Protein sequence: CASTRGGAGELFF. The J gene is TRBJ2-2, the V gene TRBV6-5; 9 nucleotides align to TRBD2. The CDR3 consists of 13 residues. With 7 bases clipped from V and 6 bases from J, the junction kept 3 bases outside the gene matches. Germline V gene sequence: CDR1 MNHEY, CDR2 SVGAGI.

The chain uses TRBV3-1 (or the pseudogene TRBV3-2) and TRBJ1-4; tentative D call: TRBD1 (5 bases). The CDR3 has 15 residues. The germline CDR1 and CDR2 sequences are LGHDT and YNNKEL (reference sequence). V was trimmed by 4 bases and J by 0 bases, leaving 9 bases between them. The CDR3 nucleotides read TGTGCCAGCAGCCTCAGGGTCCCAACTAATGAAAAACTGTTTTTT. The encoded protein is CASSLRVPTNEKLFF.

The genes are TRBV6-5 and TRBJ1-3; 7 bases agree with TRBD1. Germline V gene sequence: CDR1 MNHEY, CDR2 SVGAGI. With 5 bases clipped from V and 0 bases from J, the junction kept 4 bases outside the gene matches. This CDR3 has 15 amino acids. The CDR3 spells CASSRQGSSGNTIYF. The CDR3, as DNA: TGTGCCAGCAGTAGACAGGGAAGCTCTGGAAACACCATATATTTT.

This clone turned up a few times. The chain carries TRBV29-1 and TRBJ1-1; D remains unclear. Germline V gene sequence: CDR1 SQVTM, CDR2 ANQGSEA. Deletions cut 2 bases from V and 5 bases from J, with 9 bases between. The CDR3 loop spans 12 amino acids. DNA for the CDR3: TGCAGCGTTGAAATCGCGGTTACTGAAGCTTTCTTT. The encoded protein is CSVEIAVTEAFF.

The rearrangement links TRBV9 to TRBJ2-5, with D perhaps TRBD2 (6 bases). Germline loops: CDR1 SGDLS, CDR2 YYNGEE. This CDR3 comprises 16 residues. Deletions cut 0 bases from V and 1 base from J, with 13 bases between. The CDR3 bases are TGTGCCAGCAGCGTAGGGGGGGACCCGCTCCAAGAGACCCAGTACTTC. Protein product: CASSVGGDPLQETQYF.

The gene calls are TRBV27 and TRBJ1-1, with 8 bases matching TRBD1. Trimming removed 7 bases from V and 5 bases from J; junction bases left unmatched: 9. The CDR3 length is 14 residues. Per the germline V gene, CDR1 is MNHEY and CDR2 is SMNVEV (reference sequence). The CDR3 protein is CASTRAGGLTEAFF. The CDR3, as DNA: TGTGCCAGCACTCGAGCAGGGGGCCTTACTGAAGCTTTCTTT.

The chain employs TRBV6-5 and TRBJ2-1; 13 nucleotides agree with TRBD2. This CDR3 is built from 16 residues. Germline loops: CDR1 MNHEY, CDR2 SVGAGI. Losses at the gene ends were 4 bases for V and 9 bases for J; bases not matched to a gene: 9. CDR3 sequence (DNA): TGTGCCAGCAGTTCCCATACTAGCGGGAGGGCGGGTGAGCAGTTCTTC. Its translation is CASSSHTSGRAGEQFF.

The V and J genes are TRBV11-2 and TRBJ1-3; D uncertain. Per germline, CDR1 SGHAT and CDR2 FQNNGV. The CDR3 extends over 16 amino acids. V was pared by 5 bases and J by 5 bases, with 19 bases between. The CDR3 loop is CASSREVSLGRNTIYF. The CDR3 nucleotides read TGTGCCAGCAGCCGAGAAGTATCCCTCGGGAGAAACACCATATATTTT.

V is TRBV11-3 and J is TRBJ1-2; 8 bases are shared with TRBD1. Germline V gives CDR1 SGHNT, CDR2 YENEEA. The V and J ends lost 5 bases and 2 bases, in that order; junction bases with no gene match: 4. The CDR3 is made up of 14 amino acids. The CDR3 reads CASSNRDRNYGYTF. CDR3 DNA sequence: TGTGCCAGCAGCAATAGGGACAGGAACTATGGCTACACCTTC.

The chain joins TRBV14 to TRBJ2-3; a weak D match, TRBD1 (5 bases). V was cut by 2 bases and J by 7 bases, with 10 bases left in between. The CDR3 is 13 amino acids. CDR1 is SGHDN, CDR2 FVKESK, per germline. In DNA form, the CDR3 reads TGTGCCAGCAGCCAATTTGGGGCGTATACGCAGTATTTT. Translation gives CASSQFGAYTQYF.